This entry concerns a single T cell receptor (beta chain). This sample was taken from a study of Ad26.COV2.S vaccination and SARS-CoV-2 variants. The overall study: Within the COV1001 Ad26.COV2.S trial arm, the donor was enrolled. Doses of Ad26.COV2.S were injected into muscle once or twice, 56 days apart.

Specified treatment: some 19 received Ad26.COV2.S at low or high dose, single or two shots; 5 received placebo; per-sample allocation not given. Samples analyzed were those drawn on day 63 after the first vaccine or placebo injection. Spike of the Wuhan-strain SARS-CoV-2 was expressed by an Ad26 vector, which formed the vaccine. Clones were read by immunoSEQ multiplex PCR, and TCRdb kept only the in-frame ones, dropping some. The profile shows around 400,000 clones, over 75% of them singletons. V lost 7 bases, J lost 5 bases, and 14 bases lay in between. This CDR3 is built from 13 residues. Germline-derived CDR1 and CDR2 are SNHLY and FYNNEI.

The gene calls are TRBV2 and TRBJ2-5; possibly TRBD1 for D (6 bases). The sequence derives from a person between 18 and 65 years old who received the Ad26.COV2.S COVID-19 vaccine or a placebo. The sample here was peripheral blood, taken in a trial of Ad26.COV2.S vaccine versus placebo. CDR3 sequence: CASTAQGRETQYF. Here the CDR3 DNA reads TGTGCCAGCACAGCTCAGGGGCGGGAGACCCAGTACTTC.